This T cell receptor beta chain stems from a study of OX40 agonist ivuxolimab in advanced cancers. On the study more broadly: In three patients, partial responses were observed, one with hepatocellular carcinoma and two with cutaneous melanoma.

TCRdb's table, derived via immunoSEQ multiplex PCR, lists solely in-frame clones and lacks some. The top ten clones hold less than 0.2% of a sample with about 120,000 clones, roughly 93% of them seen once. Trimming removed 8 bases at V and 4 bases at J, with 14 bases between. This CDR3 has 13 amino acids. Germline CDR1 and CDR2: MNHEY and SVGAGI. This clone was seen a single time. Here the sequenced sample was CD4+ or CD8+ T cells sorted from blood, taken in a trial of the OX40 agonist ivuxolimab. The TCR sequence derives from an adult with an advanced solid tumor such as melanoma, head and neck, liver or kidney cancer. The chain is built from TRBV6-5 and TRBJ1-2; D remains ambiguous. The CDR3 reads CASRLSDFYGYTF. The CDR3 region has the DNA TGTGCCAGCCGTTTGTCGGACTTCTATGGCTACACCTTC.